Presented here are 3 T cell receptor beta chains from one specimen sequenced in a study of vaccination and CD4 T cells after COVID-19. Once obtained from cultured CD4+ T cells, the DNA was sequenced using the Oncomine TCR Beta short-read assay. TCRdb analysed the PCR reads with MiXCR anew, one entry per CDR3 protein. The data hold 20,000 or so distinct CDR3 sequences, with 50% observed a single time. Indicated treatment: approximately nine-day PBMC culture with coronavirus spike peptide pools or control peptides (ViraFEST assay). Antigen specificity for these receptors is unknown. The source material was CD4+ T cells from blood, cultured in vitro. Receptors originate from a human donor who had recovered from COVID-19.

CDR3 amino acids: CSASPGGGQPQHF. The CDR3 region has the DNA TGCAGTGCTAGCCCAGGGGGCGGTCAGCCCCAGCATTTT. This chain uses TRBV20-1 with TRBJ1-5; 8 bases fit TRBD1. Trimming at V came to 3 bases and at J to 6 bases, leaving 4 bases not matched to a gene. There are 13 residues in the CDR3. Per the germline V gene, CDR1 is DFQATT and CDR2 is SNEGSKA (reference sequence).

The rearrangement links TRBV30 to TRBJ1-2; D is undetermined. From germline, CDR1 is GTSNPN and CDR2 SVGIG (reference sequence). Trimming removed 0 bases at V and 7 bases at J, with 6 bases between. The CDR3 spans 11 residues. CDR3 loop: CAWSVLTGYTF. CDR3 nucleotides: TGTGCCTGGAGTGTTCTAACTGGCTACACCTTC.

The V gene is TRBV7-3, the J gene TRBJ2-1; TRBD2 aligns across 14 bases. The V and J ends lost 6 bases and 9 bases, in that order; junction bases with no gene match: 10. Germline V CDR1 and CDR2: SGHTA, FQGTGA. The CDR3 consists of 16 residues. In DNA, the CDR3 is TGTGCCAGCAGGAAACCGGGACTAGCGGGAGTCGGTGAGCAGTTCTTC. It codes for CASRKPGLAGVGEQFF.